This T cell receptor (beta chain) stems from a study of beta chain features in type 1 diabetes. CDR1 is ENHRY, CDR2 SYGVKD, per germline. V lost 7 bases, J lost 6 bases, and 9 bases stayed unmatched. The CDR3 loop spans 15 amino acids. The whole isolated RNA underwent reverse transcription, so sequencing captured expressed TCRB transcripts. The data were produced by immunoSEQ multiplex PCR, yet TCRdb's version contains in-frame clones alone and is incomplete. Among under 90,000 clones listed, 30% to 35% were seen once. The gene calls are TRBV10-3 and TRBJ1-6, with 7 bases fitting TRBD1. This receptor was identified in a young woman in good health. The sequenced sample was stem cell memory CD4+ T cells from blood. The CDR3 sequence is CAITEGTVINSPLHF. In DNA, the CDR3 is TGTGCCATCACCGAAGGGACAGTGATTAATTCACCCCTCCACTTT.